The 24 T cell receptor beta chains presented below share a single source sample, sequenced in a study of CD8+CD57+ T cells in acquired aplastic anemia. TCR beta VDJ and CDR3 profiles were obtained from a genomic DNA template. TCRdb re-derived calls from the reads in MiXCR, one entry per CDR3 protein. The sample consists of 160,000 or so distinct CDR3 sequences, roughly 48% of them appearing once. Those patients picked for sequencing had displayed CD8+CD57+ cell expansion on flow cytometry. Input material: sorted CD4+, CD8+, or CD8+CD57+ T cells (not recorded which) from PBMCs. The source is a human donor with aplastic anemia.

Remarks on this clonotype: A read error may be the cause here, since a much bigger clone is one base away. The J gene is TRBJ2-7, the V gene TRBV6-1; no clear D. CDR1 MNHNS and CDR2 SASEGT come from the germline V gene. The CDR3 has 14 amino acids. The CDR3 protein is CGSSPVEGNYEQYF. The CDR3 DNA follows: TGTGGCAGCAGCCCCGTCGAAGGAAACTACGAGCAGTACTTC.

V gene TRBV29-1 combines with J gene TRBJ2-7, with D possibly matching TRBD2 (6 bases). The V gene's germline CDR1 is SQVTM and CDR2 ANQGSEA. The germline V and J ends were trimmed by 5 bases and 3 bases, with 14 bases remaining between them. This CDR3 has 13 amino acids. CDR3 sequence reads: CSVCSGVDYEQYF. The CDR3 coding sequence is TGCAGCGTTTGTTCGGGGGTGGACTACGAGCAGTACTTC.

This chain joins TRBV2 and TRBJ1-1; D is undetermined. The V end lost 6 bases, the J end lost 4 bases, and 15 bases lay between the germline ends. The germline V gene has CDR1 SNHLY and CDR2 FYNNEI. The CDR3 is 14 residues long. In DNA, the CDR3 is TGTGCCAGCAGGCTACATTTGAGTGGCACTGAAGCTTTCTTT. It yields the protein CASRLHLSGTEAFF.

V is TRBV20-1 and J is TRBJ2-7; 8 positions agree with TRBD2. J was trimmed by 0 bases and V by 6 bases; bases with no gene match: 16. Germline loops: CDR1 DFQATT, CDR2 SNEGSKA (reference sequence). This CDR3 contains 17 residues. CDR3 nucleotides: TGCAGTGCCACGCTCATTAGGGGCGGGGGGCCCTCCTACGAGCAGTACTTC. Protein sequence: CSATLIRGGGPSYEQYF.

This clonotype was seen only a few times. Germline and junction disagree at one end, which may indicate a read error. This chain links TRBV6-1 with TRBJ2-7, with no clear D. This CDR3 contains 13 residues. Per germline, CDR1 MNHNS and CDR2 SASEGT. This CDR3 is CASKSETSYKQYF. The CDR3 nucleotides read TGTGCCAGCAAATCGGAGACCTCCTACAAGCAGTACTTC.

V and J are TRBV11-2 and TRBJ2-1; D is uncertain. Germline V CDR1 and CDR2: SGHAT, FQNNGV. The CDR3 contains 14 residues. V gave up 2 bases and J gave up 3 bases, with 8 bases separating them. CDR3 sequence reads: CASSLRLNYNEQFF. CDR3 sequence (DNA): TGTGCCAGCAGCTTAAGACTTAACTACAATGAGCAGTTCTTC.

CDR3 loop: CSVEDLGGPSYEQYF. CDR3 in DNA: TGCAGCGTTGAAGATCTGGGGGGGCCCTCCTACGAGCAGTACTTC. V and J are TRBV29-1 and TRBJ2-7, with a possible D match to TRBD2 (7 bases). The germline CDR1 and CDR2 sequences are SQVTM and ANQGSEA. The germline V and J ends were trimmed by 0 bases and 0 bases, with 12 bases remaining between them. The CDR3 totals 15 residues.

This clonotype has a count of ten or more. Written as DNA, the CDR3 is TGTGCCAGCAGCCAAGTCGGCGGCGCCTACGAGCAGTACTTC. It encodes CASSQVGGAYEQYF. V is TRBV3-1 and J is TRBJ2-7; D unresolved. Germline V gene data show CDR1 as LGHDT and CDR2 as YNNKEL (reference sequence). The CDR3 has 14 amino acids. Trimming removed 1 base at V and 2 bases at J, with 9 bases between.

The chain uses TRBV28 and TRBJ1-5, with D maybe TRBD1 (5 bases). V was pared by 3 bases and J by 0 bases, with 12 bases between. Germline V gene lookup returns CDR1 MDHEN and CDR2 SYDVKM. The CDR3 consists of 16 residues. CDR3 region: CASSFLGDGSNQPQHF. The CDR3 nucleotides are TGTGCCAGCAGTTTTTTGGGGGACGGTAGCAATCAGCCCCAGCATTTT.

This clonotype was seen at least ten times. The chain recombines TRBV9 with TRBJ2-2; D gene unclear. CDR1 and CDR2 from the germline V gene are SGDLS and YYNGEE. CDR3 length equals 16 residues. V dropped 0 bases and J dropped 0 bases, with 9 bases sitting between them. This chain's CDR3 is CASSVGRISNTGELFF. For the CDR3, the DNA is TGTGCCAGCAGCGTAGGGCGGATCTCGAACACCGGGGAGCTGTTTTTT.

The V gene is TRBV2, the J gene TRBJ1-2, with D maybe TRBD1 (5 bases). The CDR3 is 13 amino acids. Germline V gene sequence: CDR1 SNHLY, CDR2 FYNNEI. Trimming took 1 base from V and 8 from J, leaving 11 bases between them. Here the CDR3 reads CASSEGQGDGYTF. CDR3 DNA sequence: TGTGCCAGCAGTGAAGGGCAGGGCGACGGCTACACCTTC.

The chain recombines TRBV20-1 with TRBJ2-1, with 14 nucleotides matching TRBD2. With 8 bases clipped from V and 10 bases from J, the junction kept 7 bases outside the gene matches. This CDR3 has 13 amino acids. Germline V lookup: CDR1 DFQATT, CDR2 SNEGSKA (reference sequence). The CDR3 reads CSTTSGGALEQFF. CDR3 sequence (DNA): TGCAGTACGACTAGCGGGGGGGCCCTCGAGCAGTTCTTC.

The genes are TRBV18 and TRBJ2-3, with TRBD2 identical over 13 bases. V trimming: 5 bases; J trimming: 2 bases; junction bases outside the gene matches: 4. The CDR3 is 16 amino acids. CDR1 is KGHSH, CDR2 LQKENI, per germline. The CDR3 reads CASSALAGGVTDTQYF. For the CDR3, the DNA is TGTGCCAGCTCAGCACTAGCGGGAGGGGTCACAGATACGCAGTATTTT.

This clonotype has at least ten counts. This CDR3 reads CASGTAYSGNTIYF. The CDR3 coding sequence is TGTGCCAGTGGGACAGCGTACTCTGGAAACACCATATATTTT. The V gene is TRBV11-3, the J gene TRBJ1-3; 7 nucleotides agree with TRBD1. V gave up 9 bases and J gave up 0 bases; unmatched junction bases: 5. The germline gives CDR1 SGHNT, CDR2 YENEEA. The CDR3 totals 14 residues. The full variable domain, its missing parts supplied by reference TRBV11-3 and TRBJ1-3, is EAGVVQSPRYKIIEKKQPVAFWCNPISGHNTLYWYLQNLGQGPELLIRYENEEAVDDSQLPKDRFSAERLKGVDSTLKIQPAELGDSAVYLCASGTAYSGNTIYFGEGSWLTVV.

Note on this clonotype: A much larger clonotype is one base distant, so this may be a read error. The CDR3 ends on some other residue instead of the conserved phenylalanine or tryptophan, so this is likely a read error. V gene TRBV12-3 or TRBV12-4 combines with J gene TRBJ2-7, with a weak D call TRBD2 (5 bases). CDR3 size: 12 residues. V was clipped by 4 bases and J by 9 bases, with 13 bases between them. The CDR3: CASSYEGRGQYL. The CDR3 DNA is TGTGCCAGCAGTTACGAGGGCCGGGGGCAGTACCTC.

This clonotype was counted ten times or more. This rearrangement joins TRBV14 to TRBJ2-1; TRBD1 aligns across 7 bases. The CDR3 spans 12 residues. Germline V gene data show CDR1 as SGHDN and CDR2 as FVKESK. The V and J ends lost 1 base and 14 bases, in that order; junction bases with no gene match: 5. The CDR3 nucleotides are TGTGCCAGCAGCCAAGCCGGGACAGAGGAGTTCTTC. The encoded protein is CASSQAGTEEFF.

The V call is TRBV5-1, the J call TRBJ1-5, with D unresolved. CDR1 SGHRS and CDR2 YFSETQ come from the germline V gene. Deletions cut 1 base from V and 0 bases from J, with 5 bases between. The CDR3 length is 14 residues. CDR3 sequence reads: CASSLSVSNQPQHF. The CDR3 DNA follows: TGCGCCAGCAGCTTGTCGGTTAGCAATCAGCCCCAGCATTTT.

The table lists this clonotype with many counts. The chain couples TRBV7-9 to TRBJ2-2; D is unclear. V lost 1 base and J 6 bases, leaving 9 bases between the germline ends. The germline V gene encodes CDR1 SEHNR and CDR2 FQNEAQ (reference sequence). The CDR3 consists of 14 residues. CDR3: CASSLVFMPGELFF. The CDR3 bases are TGTGCCAGCAGCTTAGTTTTTATGCCCGGGGAGCTGTTTTTT.

The chain has TRBV19 and TRBJ1-5; D uncertain. The CDR3 contains 16 residues. Germline loops: CDR1 LNHDA, CDR2 SQIVND (reference sequence). Trimming pared 1 base from V and 3 bases from J, leaving 13 bases between. The CDR3 region is CASSIVGRRINQPQHF. The DNA of the CDR3 is TGTGCCAGTAGTATAGTAGGTAGGCGGATCAATCAGCCCCAGCATTTT.

The DNA for the CDR3 is TGCGCCAGCAGTCTTCTCCCCAACCAGCCCCAGCATTTT. Its translation is CASSLLPNQPQHF. The rearrangement links TRBV5-1 to TRBJ1-5; D remains unclear. This CDR3 region has 13 residues. CDR1 is SGHRS, CDR2 YFSETQ, per germline. Trimming left V 5 bases short and J 7 bases short, with 13 bases between.

In regard to this clonotype: This may stem from a read error, because a much larger clone lies one nucleotide away. V gene TRBV20-1 combines with J gene TRBJ2-4; D call uncertain. The CDR3 is 17 residues long. The germline gives CDR1 DFQATT, CDR2 SNEGSKA (reference sequence). V was pared by 0 bases and J by 1 base, with 16 bases between. CDR3 residues: CSARDRSASLAKNIQYF. CDR3 bases: TGCAGTGCTAGAGATCGGAGCGCTTCTCTCGCCAAAAACATTCAGTACTTC.

This clonotype was seen ten or more times. The chain employs TRBV7-3 and TRBJ2-7; maybe TRBD1 (6 bases). The length of the CDR3 is 14 residues. Germline V gene data show CDR1 as SGHTA and CDR2 as FQGTGA. Trimming pared 5 bases from V and 1 base from J, leaving 12 bases between. The CDR3 DNA sequence: TGTGCCAGCAGCCCCGAACAGGGATCCTACGAGCAGTACTTC. It encodes CASSPEQGSYEQYF.

This clonotype was recorded many times. This sequence joins TRBV14 and TRBJ1-2; D ambiguous. From germline, CDR1 is SGHDN and CDR2 FVKESK. V dropped 0 bases and J dropped 4 bases, with 9 bases sitting between them. The CDR3 contains 14 residues. DNA of the CDR3: TGTGCCAGCAGCCAAGATGGGGATTTCTATGGCTACACCTTC. Translation: CASSQDGDFYGYTF.

The chain couples TRBV10-3 to TRBJ2-1; 13 bases align to TRBD2. Germline loops: CDR1 ENHRY, CDR2 SYGVKD. This CDR3 is 15 amino acids long. V lost 9 bases, J lost 3 bases, and 5 bases stayed unmatched. CDR3 sequence (DNA): TGTGCCATGCGGACTAGCGGGAGTAACTACAATGAGCAGTTCTTC. The encoded protein is CAMRTSGSNYNEQFF.